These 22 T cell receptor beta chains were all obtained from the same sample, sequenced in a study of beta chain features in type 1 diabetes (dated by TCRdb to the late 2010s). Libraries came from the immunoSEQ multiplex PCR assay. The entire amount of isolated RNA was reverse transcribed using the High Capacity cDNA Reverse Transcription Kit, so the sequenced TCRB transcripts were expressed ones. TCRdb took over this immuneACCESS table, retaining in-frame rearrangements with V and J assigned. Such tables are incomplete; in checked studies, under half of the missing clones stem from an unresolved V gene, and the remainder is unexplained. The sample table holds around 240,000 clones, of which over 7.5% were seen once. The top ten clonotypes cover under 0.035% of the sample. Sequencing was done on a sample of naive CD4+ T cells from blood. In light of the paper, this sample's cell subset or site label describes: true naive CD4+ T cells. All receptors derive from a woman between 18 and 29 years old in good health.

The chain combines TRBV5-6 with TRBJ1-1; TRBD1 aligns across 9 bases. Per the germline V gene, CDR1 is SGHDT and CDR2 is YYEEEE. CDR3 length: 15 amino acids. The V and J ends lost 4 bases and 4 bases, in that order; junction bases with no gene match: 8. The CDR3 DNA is TGTGCCAGCAGCACAGAACAGGGGGCAGGCACTGAAGCTTTCTTT. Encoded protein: CASSTEQGAGTEAFF.

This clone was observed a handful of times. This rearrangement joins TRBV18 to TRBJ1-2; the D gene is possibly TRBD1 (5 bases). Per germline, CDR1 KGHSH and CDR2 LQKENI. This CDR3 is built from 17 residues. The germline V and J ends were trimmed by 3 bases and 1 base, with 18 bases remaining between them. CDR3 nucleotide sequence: TGTGCCAGCTCACCCCTCCCTGGGCAGGGAAGTAACTATGGCTACACCTTC. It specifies CASSPLPGQGSNYGYTF. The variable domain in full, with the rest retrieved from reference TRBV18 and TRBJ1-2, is NAGVMQNPRHLVRRRGQEARLRCSPMKGHSHVYWYRQLPEEGLKFMVYLQKENIIDESGMPKERFSAEFPKEGPSILRIQQVVRGDSAAYFCASSPLPGQGSNYGYTFGSGTRLTVV.

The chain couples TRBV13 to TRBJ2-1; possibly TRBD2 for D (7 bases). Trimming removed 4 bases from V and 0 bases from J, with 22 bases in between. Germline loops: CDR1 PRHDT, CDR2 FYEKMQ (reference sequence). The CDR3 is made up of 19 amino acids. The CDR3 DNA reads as TGTGCCAGCAGCTCCTTGGGGGCTCCGCGGGGGAGCTCCTACAATGAGCAGTTCTTC. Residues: CASSSLGAPRGSSYNEQFF.

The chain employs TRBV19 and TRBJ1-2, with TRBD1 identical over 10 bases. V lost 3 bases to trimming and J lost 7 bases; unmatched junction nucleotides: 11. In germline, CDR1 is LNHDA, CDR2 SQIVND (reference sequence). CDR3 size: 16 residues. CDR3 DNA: TGTGCCAGTAGTATGTTGGGGGGACAGGGGCACGGTGGCTACACCTTC. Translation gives CASSMLGGQGHGGYTF.

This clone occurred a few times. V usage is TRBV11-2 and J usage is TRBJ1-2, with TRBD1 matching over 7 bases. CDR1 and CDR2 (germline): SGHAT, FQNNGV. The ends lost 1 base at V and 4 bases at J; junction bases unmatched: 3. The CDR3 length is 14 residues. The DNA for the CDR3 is TGTGCCAGCAGCTTAGCCGGGACAGTCTATGGCTACACCTTC. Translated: CASSLAGTVYGYTF. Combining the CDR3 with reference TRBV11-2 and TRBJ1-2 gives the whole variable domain EAGVAQSPRYKIIEKRQSVAFWCNPISGHATLYWYQQILGQGPKLLIQFQNNGVVDDSQLPKDRFSAERLKGVDSTLKIQPAKLEDSAVYLCASSLAGTVYGYTFGSGTRLTVV.

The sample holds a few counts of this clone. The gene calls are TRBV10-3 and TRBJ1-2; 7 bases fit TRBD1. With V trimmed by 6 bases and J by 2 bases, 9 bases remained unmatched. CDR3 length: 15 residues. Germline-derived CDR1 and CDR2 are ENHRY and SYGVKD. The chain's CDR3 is CAISIGTADNYGYTF. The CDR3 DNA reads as TGTGCCATCAGCATTGGGACAGCAGACAACTATGGCTACACCTTC.

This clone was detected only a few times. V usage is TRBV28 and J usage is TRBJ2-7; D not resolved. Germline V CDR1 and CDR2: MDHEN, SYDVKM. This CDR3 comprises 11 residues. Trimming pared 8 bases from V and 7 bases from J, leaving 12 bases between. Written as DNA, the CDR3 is TGTGCCAGCCGAGAAATCGATGAGCAGTACTTC. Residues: CASREIDEQYF.

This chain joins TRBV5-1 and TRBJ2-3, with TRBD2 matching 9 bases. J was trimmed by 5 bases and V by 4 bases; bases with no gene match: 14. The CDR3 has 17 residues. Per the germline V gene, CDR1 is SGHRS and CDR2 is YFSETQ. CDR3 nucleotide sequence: TGCGCCAGCAGCCTGGTTAGCGGGGGATCAAAGGGAGATACGCAGTATTTT. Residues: CASSLVSGGSKGDTQYF.

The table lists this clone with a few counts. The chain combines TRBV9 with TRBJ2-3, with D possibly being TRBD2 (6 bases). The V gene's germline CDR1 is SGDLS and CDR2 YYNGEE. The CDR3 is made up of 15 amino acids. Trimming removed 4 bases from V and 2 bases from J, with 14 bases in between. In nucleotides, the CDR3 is TGTGCCAGCAGCCCCGCGGGGACCCTCACAGATACGCAGTATTTT. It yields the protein CASSPAGTLTDTQYF.

The CDR3 reads CASNPLWPTEQETQYF. CDR3 in DNA: TGTGCCAGCAATCCCCTTTGGCCCACGGAGCAAGAGACCCAGTACTTC. The chain carries TRBV2 and TRBJ2-5; D is unresolved. Deletions cut 7 bases from V and 2 bases from J, with 20 bases between. CDR3 length: 16 amino acids. Germline CDR1 is SNHLY and CDR2 is FYNNEI.

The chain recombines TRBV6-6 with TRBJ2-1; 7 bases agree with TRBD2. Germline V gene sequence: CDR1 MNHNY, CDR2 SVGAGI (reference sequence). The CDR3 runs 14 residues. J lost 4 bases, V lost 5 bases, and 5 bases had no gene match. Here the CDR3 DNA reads TGTGCCAGCAGTCAACTAGCGCAATACAATGAGCAGTTCTTC. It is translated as CASSQLAQYNEQFF.

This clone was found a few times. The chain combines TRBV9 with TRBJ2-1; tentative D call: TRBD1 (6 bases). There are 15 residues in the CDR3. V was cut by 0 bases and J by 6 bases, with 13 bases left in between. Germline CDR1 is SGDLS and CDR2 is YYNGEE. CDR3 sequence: CASSVVTGDLNEQFF. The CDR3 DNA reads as TGTGCCAGCAGCGTAGTGACAGGTGACCTCAATGAGCAGTTCTTC.

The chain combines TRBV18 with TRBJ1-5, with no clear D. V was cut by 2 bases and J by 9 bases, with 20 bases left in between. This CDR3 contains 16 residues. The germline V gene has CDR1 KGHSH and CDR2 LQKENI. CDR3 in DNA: TGTGCCAGCTCACCAAAGTCAGGCTTGGGTGTATGGCCCCAGCATTTT. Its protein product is CASSPKSGLGVWPQHF. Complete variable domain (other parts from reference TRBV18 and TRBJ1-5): NAGVMQNPRHLVRRRGQEARLRCSPMKGHSHVYWYRQLPEEGLKFMVYLQKENIIDESGMPKERFSAEFPKEGPSILRIQQVVRGDSAAYFCASSPKSGLGVWPQHFGDGTRLSIL.

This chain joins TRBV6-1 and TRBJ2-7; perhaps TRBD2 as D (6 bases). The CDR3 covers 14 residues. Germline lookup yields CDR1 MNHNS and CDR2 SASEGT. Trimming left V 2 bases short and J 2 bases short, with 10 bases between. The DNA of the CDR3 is TGTGCCAGCAGTGAATCGCGGAGGGCCTACGAGCAGTACTTC. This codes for CASSESRRAYEQYF.

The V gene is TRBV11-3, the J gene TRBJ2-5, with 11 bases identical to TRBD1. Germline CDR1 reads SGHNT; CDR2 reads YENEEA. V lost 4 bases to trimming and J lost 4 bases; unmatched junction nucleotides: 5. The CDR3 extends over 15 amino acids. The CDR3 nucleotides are TGTGCCAGCAGCTCCGGACAGGGGGCAGGAGAGACCCAGTACTTC. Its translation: CASSSGQGAGETQYF.

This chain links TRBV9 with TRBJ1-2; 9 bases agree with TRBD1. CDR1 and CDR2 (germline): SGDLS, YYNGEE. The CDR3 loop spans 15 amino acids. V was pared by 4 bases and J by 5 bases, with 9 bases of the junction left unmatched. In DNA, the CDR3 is TGTGCCAGCAGCCTACGGACAGGGGTTGAGTATGGCTACACCTTC. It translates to CASSLRTGVEYGYTF.

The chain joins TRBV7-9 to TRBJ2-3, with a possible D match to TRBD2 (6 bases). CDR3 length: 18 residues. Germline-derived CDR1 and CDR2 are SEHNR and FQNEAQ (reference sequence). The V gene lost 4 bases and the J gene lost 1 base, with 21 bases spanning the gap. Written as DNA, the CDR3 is TGTGCCAGCAGCTGGGACTCACGCAGGACTACGCGCACAGATACGCAGTATTTT. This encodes CASSWDSRRTTRTDTQYF.

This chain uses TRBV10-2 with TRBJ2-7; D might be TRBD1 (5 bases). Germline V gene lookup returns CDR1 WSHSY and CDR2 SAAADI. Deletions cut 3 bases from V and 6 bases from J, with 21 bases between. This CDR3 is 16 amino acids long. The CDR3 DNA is TGCGCCAGCAGTGACTGGGGCAGGGTATCAACTCGCGAGCAGTACTTC. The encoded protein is CASSDWGRVSTREQYF.

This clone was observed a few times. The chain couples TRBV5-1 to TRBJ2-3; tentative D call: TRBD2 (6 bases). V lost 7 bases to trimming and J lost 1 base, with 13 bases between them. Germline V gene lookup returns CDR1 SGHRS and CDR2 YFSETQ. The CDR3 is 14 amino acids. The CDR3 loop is CASAGWGGTDTQYF. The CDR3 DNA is TGCGCCAGCGCTGGCTGGGGGGGCACAGATACGCAGTATTTT.

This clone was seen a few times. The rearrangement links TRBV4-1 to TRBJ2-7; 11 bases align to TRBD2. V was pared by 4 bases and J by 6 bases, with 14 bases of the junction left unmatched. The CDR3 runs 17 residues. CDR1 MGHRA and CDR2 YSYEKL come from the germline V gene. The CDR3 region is CASSLGLADNPRGEQYF. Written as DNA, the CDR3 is TGCGCCAGCAGCCTGGGACTAGCGGACAACCCTCGGGGCGAGCAGTACTTC.

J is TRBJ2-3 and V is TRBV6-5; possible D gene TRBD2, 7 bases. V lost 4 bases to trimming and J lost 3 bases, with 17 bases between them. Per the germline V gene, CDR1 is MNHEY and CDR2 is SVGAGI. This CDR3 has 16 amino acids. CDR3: CASSSRGAVVTDTQYF. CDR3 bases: TGTGCCAGCAGTTCCCGGGGGGCCGTGGTAACAGATACGCAGTATTTT.

CDR3 loop: CASSFGGNEQFF. The CDR3 DNA reads TGCGCCAGCAGCTTTGGCGGTAATGAGCAGTTCTTC. The V call is TRBV5-1, the J call TRBJ2-1; D call uncertain. V was trimmed by 2 bases and J by 7 bases, leaving 7 bases between them. The CDR3 covers 12 residues. Germline CDR1 SGHRS, CDR2 YFSETQ.